This T cell receptor beta chain was documented in a study of T cell repertoires in cytomegalovirus infection. Study overall: Public TCR beta signatures marked donors with CMV infection and the matching HLA. Study-wide results and limits: HLA-C-restricted CMV-specific TCR beta clonotypes were dominant in the ex vivo response. The cumulative frequency of public TCR beta families identified carriers of CMV plus the relevant HLA.

MiXCR, applied by TCRdb to the reads, yields one record per CDR3 protein. The table lists about 680,000 distinct CDR3 sequences, approximately 25% of them singletons. Trimming cost V 5 bases and J 5 bases; bases outside gene matches: 6. CDR3 size: 13 residues. CDR1 and CDR2 (germline): SQVTM, ANQGSEA. This clonotype was observed at least ten times. Antigen specificity is unknown. The sequenced sample consisted of CD8+ T cells from PBMCs. The TCR originated in a human donor in good health (CMV status not recorded). Some clones in this sample may be carry-over from other donors' samples. The J gene is TRBJ2-3, the V gene TRBV29-1, with TRBD2 identical over 8 bases. For the CDR3, the DNA is TGCAGCGTTCCGGGACTAGACGAAGATACGCAGTATTTT. Its protein is CSVPGLDEDTQYF.